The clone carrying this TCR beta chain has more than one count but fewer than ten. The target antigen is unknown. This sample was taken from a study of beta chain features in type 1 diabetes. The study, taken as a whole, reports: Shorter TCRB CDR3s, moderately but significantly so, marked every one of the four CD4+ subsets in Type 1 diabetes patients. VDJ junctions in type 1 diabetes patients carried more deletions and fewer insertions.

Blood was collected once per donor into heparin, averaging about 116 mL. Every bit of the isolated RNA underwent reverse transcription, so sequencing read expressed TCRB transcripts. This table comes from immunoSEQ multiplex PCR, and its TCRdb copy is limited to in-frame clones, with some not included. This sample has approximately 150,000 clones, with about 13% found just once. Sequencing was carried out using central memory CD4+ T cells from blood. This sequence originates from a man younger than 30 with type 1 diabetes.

CDR3 protein: CASSSGQVGEETQYF. The CDR3 coding sequence is TGTGCCAGCAGCTCAGGACAGGTGGGGGAAGAGACCCAGTACTTC. V usage is TRBV7-2 and J usage is TRBJ2-5; 7 positions agree with TRBD1. The CDR3 runs 15 residues. V gave up 4 bases and J gave up 3 bases; unmatched junction bases: 8. In germline, CDR1 is SGHTA, CDR2 FQGNSA.